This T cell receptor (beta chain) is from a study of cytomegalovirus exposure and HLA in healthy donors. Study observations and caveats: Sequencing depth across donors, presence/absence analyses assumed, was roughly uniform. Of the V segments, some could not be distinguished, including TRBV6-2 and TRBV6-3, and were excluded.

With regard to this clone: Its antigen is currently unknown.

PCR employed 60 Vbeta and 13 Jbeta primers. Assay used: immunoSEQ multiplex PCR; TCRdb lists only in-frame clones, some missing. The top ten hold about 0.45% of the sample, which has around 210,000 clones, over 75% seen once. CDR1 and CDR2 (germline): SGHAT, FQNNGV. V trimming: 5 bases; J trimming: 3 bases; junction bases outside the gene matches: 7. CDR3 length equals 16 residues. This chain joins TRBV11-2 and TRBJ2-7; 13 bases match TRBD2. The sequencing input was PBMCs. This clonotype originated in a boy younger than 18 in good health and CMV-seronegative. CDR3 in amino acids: CASSHIGTSGDYEQYF. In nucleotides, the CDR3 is TGTGCCAGCAGCCATATCGGGACTAGCGGGGACTACGAGCAGTACTTC.